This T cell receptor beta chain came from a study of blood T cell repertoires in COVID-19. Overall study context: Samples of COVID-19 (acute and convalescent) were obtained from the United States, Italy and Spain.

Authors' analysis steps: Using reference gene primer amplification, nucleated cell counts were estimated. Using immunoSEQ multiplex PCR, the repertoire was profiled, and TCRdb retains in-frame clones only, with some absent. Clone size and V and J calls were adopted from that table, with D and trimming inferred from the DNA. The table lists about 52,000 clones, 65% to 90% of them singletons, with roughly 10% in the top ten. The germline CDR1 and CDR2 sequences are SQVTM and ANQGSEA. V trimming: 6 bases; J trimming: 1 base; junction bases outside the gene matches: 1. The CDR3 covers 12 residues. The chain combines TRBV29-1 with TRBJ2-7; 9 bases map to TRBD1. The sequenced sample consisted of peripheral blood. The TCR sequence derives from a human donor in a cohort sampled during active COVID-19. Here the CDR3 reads CSVGQGSYEQYF. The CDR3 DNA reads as TGCAGCGTCGGACAGGGGTCCTACGAGCAGTACTTC.